A selection of T cell receptor beta chains follows, all from one sample in a study of blood T cell repertoires in COVID-19. Profiled with immunoSEQ multiplex PCR; TCRdb holds only in-frame clones, not every one. The sample shows around 180,000 clones, approximately 79% of them seen only once. Specimen: peripheral blood. Receptor source: a woman of 80 years or more with acute or convalescent COVID-19. The CDR3 runs from the conserved cysteine through the conserved F or W. The order of the fields is V gene, D gene, clone size, J gene, CDR3 DNA, CDR3 protein. D genes are given only for firm matches. The listing skips clone size in some rows; elsewhere it reads once, few, many or a size class.

TRBV28	.	.	TRBJ1-6	TGTGCCAGCGCGCCGACAGTGATCTATAATTCACCCCTCCACTTT	CASAPTVIYNSPLHF
TRBV9	.	few	TRBJ1-5	TGTGCCAGCAGCGTATCGGGGGGAGGTCAGCCCCAGCATTTT	CASSVSGGGQPQHF
TRBV28	.	once	TRBJ2-1	TGTGCCAGCAGGCTAAGTTTACTTTACAATGAGCAGTTCTTC	CASRLSLLYNEQFF
TRBV30	TRBD1	few	TRBJ2-7	TGTGCCTGGAGTGCAGGGACAGGTTACTACGAGCAGTACTTC	CAWSAGTGYYEQYF
TRBV5-1	TRBD2	.	TRBJ2-7	TGCGCCAGCCACTCCGGGGGACTAGCGGGAGGTTACTACGAGCAGTACTTC	CASHSGGLAGGYYEQYF
TRBV28	.	.	TRBJ1-5	TGTGCCAGCACATCTGCCGGGAATAGCAATCAGCCCCAGCATTTT	CASTSAGNSNQPQHF
TRBV9	TRBD1	few	TRBJ1-1	TGTGCCAGCAGCGCGGTTAACAGGGGGCCGGGCACTGAAGCTTTCTTT	CASSAVNRGPGTEAFF
TRBV28	.	.	TRBJ2-7	TGTGCCAGCAGTCTAGAGTACGAGCAGTACTTC	CASSLEYEQYF
TRBV3-1/TRBV3-2	.	.	TRBJ2-2	TGTGCCAGCACAAACCGGGACACGTATGTCGGGGAGCTGTTTTTT	CASTNRDTYVGELFF
TRBV11-2	.	.	TRBJ2-1	TGTGCCAGCAGCTTAGTGCCTAGCGACAATGAGCAGTTCTTC	CASSLVPSDNEQFF